The 15 T cell receptor beta chains listed next were all sequenced from one sample in a study of shared clonotypes between healthy human individuals (dated by TCRdb to the early 2020s). Preparation of the library involved the immunoSEQ multiplex PCR assay. The clones in this table, taken by TCRdb from immuneACCESS, are in-frame only. Not every clone is retained; where verified, under half of the shortfall comes from an unresolved V gene, and the cause of the rest is unknown. The sample table contains about 2 million clones; only one count was recorded for about 95% of them. In total, the top ten clones hold about 1.1% of the sample. For the CD8 naive samples, CD45RO-negative cells were positively selected for CCR7, yielding a CD45RA+CCR7+ population from which TemRA cells were excluded. Sequencing was done on a sample of naive CD8+ T cells sorted from blood. Per the publication, the cell subset or site label means: CD45RA+CCR7+. Receptor source: a man between 18 and 29 years old in good health.

CDR3 amino acids: CASSIVWGINQPQHF. In DNA form, the CDR3 reads TGTGCCAGTAGTATAGTGTGGGGAATCAATCAGCCCCAGCATTTT. The chain is built from TRBV19 and TRBJ1-5; D not certain. Trimming took 1 base from V and 3 from J, leaving 10 bases between them. The CDR3 consists of 15 residues. Looked up from germline, CDR1 is LNHDA and CDR2 is SQIVND (reference sequence).

The chain recombines TRBV7-8 with TRBJ1-1, with D possibly TRBD1 on 6 matching bases. Per the germline V gene, CDR1 is SGHVS and CDR2 is FQNEAQ. V was pared by 1 base and J by 0 bases, with 9 bases between. CDR3 length: 15 amino acids. The CDR3 DNA is TGTGCCAGCAGCTTAGGTACAGGGATGAACACTGAAGCTTTCTTT. This gives the protein CASSLGTGMNTEAFF.

This rearrangement joins TRBV4-3 to TRBJ1-6; 8 bases map to TRBD1. The CDR3 covers 15 residues. Germline-derived CDR1 and CDR2 are LGHNA and YSLEER. The trim removed 0 bases at V and 8 bases at J, leaving 3 bases unmatched. The CDR3 DNA is TGCGCCAGCAGCCAAGACAGGGGGCCGGATTCACCCCTCCACTTT. Translation gives CASSQDRGPDSPLHF.

V is TRBV2 and J is TRBJ2-7, with D possibly being TRBD2 (5 bases). Trimming removed 8 bases from V and 3 bases from J, with 14 bases in between. This CDR3 is built from 13 residues. Germline values: CDR1 SNHLY, CDR2 FYNNEI. The CDR3 region is CASCHWENYEQYF. CDR3 in DNA: TGTGCCAGCTGCCACTGGGAGAACTACGAGCAGTACTTC.

The V and J genes are TRBV6-5 and TRBJ1-2; D is undetermined. The CDR3 has 12 amino acids. Trimming removed 7 bases at V and 6 bases at J, with 12 bases between. Germline CDR1 is MNHEY and CDR2 is SVGAGI. The CDR3 loop is CASKVGKDGYTF. In nucleotides, the CDR3 is TGTGCCAGCAAAGTCGGGAAAGATGGCTACACCTTC.

The chain employs TRBV27 and TRBJ2-2; D not certain. Germline V lookup: CDR1 MNHEY, CDR2 SMNVEV (reference sequence). The CDR3 has 13 amino acids. V was pared by 3 bases and J by 7 bases, with 9 bases between. CDR3 residues: CASSLTSGGELFF. In DNA form, the CDR3 reads TGTGCCAGCAGTTTGACATCGGGCGGGGAGCTGTTTTTT.

The genes are TRBV13 and TRBJ2-7; TRBD1 aligns across 11 bases. With 5 bases clipped from V and 7 bases from J, the junction kept 7 bases outside the gene matches. Germline V gives CDR1 PRHDT, CDR2 FYEKMQ (reference sequence). The CDR3 has 14 amino acids. The CDR3: CASSPGQGAREQYF. The CDR3 bases are TGTGCCAGCAGCCCCGGACAGGGGGCGCGTGAGCAGTACTTC. Drawing the rest from reference TRBV13 and TRBJ2-7, the complete variable domain is AAGVIQSPRHLIKEKRETATLKCYPIPRHDTVYWYQQGPGQDPQFLISFYEKMQSDKGSIPDRFSAQQFSDYHSELNMSSLELGDSALYFCASSPGQGAREQYFGPGTRLTVT.

This chain joins TRBV27 and TRBJ1-6; 7 bases line up with TRBD1. The CDR3 loop spans 15 amino acids. Germline-derived CDR1 and CDR2 are MNHEY and SMNVEV (reference sequence). Trimming cost V 3 bases and J 2 bases; bases outside gene matches: 1. CDR3 loop: CASSFGQAYNSPLHF. The CDR3 coding sequence is TGTGCCAGCAGTTTCGGACAGGCCTATAATTCACCCCTCCACTTT.

In its sample, this clone was seen once. The sample holds other DNA sequences that translate to the same CDR3. The J gene is TRBJ2-7, the V gene TRBV9; D is possibly TRBD2 (6 bases). CDR1 is SGDLS and CDR2 is YYNGEE in the germline V gene. V was pared by 2 bases and J by 4 bases, with 13 bases between. This CDR3 spans 14 amino acids. In DNA, the CDR3 is TGTGCCAGCAGCGTCGGGGGTGGGACGTACGAGCAGTACTTC. This codes for CASSVGGGTYEQYF.

The chain recombines TRBV2 with TRBJ1-1, with TRBD1 as a possible D gene (6 bases). The V gene lost 3 bases and the J gene lost 7 bases, with 15 bases spanning the gap. Germline V lookup: CDR1 SNHLY, CDR2 FYNNEI. The CDR3 has 14 residues. CDR3 sequence reads: CASSESLQGYEAFF. The CDR3 DNA is TGTGCCAGCAGTGAGTCGTTACAGGGTTATGAAGCTTTCTTT. The variable domain in full, completed from reference TRBV2 and TRBJ1-1, reads EPEVTQTPSHQVTQMGQEVILRCVPISNHLYFYWYRQILGQKVEFLVSFYNNEISEKSEIFDDQFSVERPDGSNFTLKIRSTKLEDSAMYFCASSESLQGYEAFFGQGTRLTVV.

Remarks on this clone: Within the sample, other DNA sequences also encode this same CDR3. V is TRBV5-1 and J is TRBJ2-7, with 8 bases aligning to TRBD1. Unmatched junction bases numbered 6, after V lost 4 bases and J lost 0 bases. This CDR3 contains 15 residues. From germline, CDR1 is SGHRS and CDR2 YFSETQ. In DNA form, the CDR3 reads TGCGCCAGCAGCCCAGGGACAGGCGTCTCCTACGAGCAGTACTTC. Translation gives CASSPGTGVSYEQYF.

This sequence joins TRBV6-6 and TRBJ2-3; 11 bases are shared with TRBD2. The J segment lost 6 bases and the V segment lost 10 bases, leaving 15 bases of the junction unmatched. The CDR3 extends over 16 amino acids. Germline values: CDR1 MNHNY, CDR2 SVGAGI (reference sequence). The CDR3 spells CATNPLLAGVEDTQYF. The CDR3 DNA follows: TGTGCCACCAATCCACTACTAGCGGGGGTTGAGGATACGCAGTATTTT.

The V gene is TRBV19, the J gene TRBJ1-5; 7 bases fit TRBD1. The CDR3 runs 17 residues. V lost 6 bases, J lost 4 bases, and 15 bases stayed unmatched. Germline CDR1 reads LNHDA; CDR2 reads SQIVND (reference sequence). The CDR3 DNA reads as TGTGCCAGTAGCTTCTGGGGGGAGGGGGCTAGGAATCAGCCCCAGCATTTT. Translated: CASSFWGEGARNQPQHF.

A word on this clone: This sample includes further DNA sequences coding for the same CDR3. The chain links TRBV27 to TRBJ2-5, with D unclear. Per the germline V gene, CDR1 is MNHEY and CDR2 is SMNVEV (reference sequence). Trimming shortened V by 0 bases and J by 1 base, and 3 bases separated the two germline ends. The CDR3 loop spans 13 amino acids. The CDR3 DNA reads TGTGCCAGCAGTTTATCCAGCCAAGAGACCCAGTACTTC. This translates into CASSLSSQETQYF.

The chain joins TRBV7-6 to TRBJ1-6; no firm D call. Trimming took off 6 bases at V and 8 bases at J, with 11 bases between the two ends. The CDR3 covers 13 residues. Germline assignment: CDR1 SGHVS and CDR2 FNYEAQ. As DNA, the CDR3 is TGTGCCAGCAGTCAATCATCCTATTCACCCCTCCACTTT. Amino acid sequence: CASSQSSYSPLHF.